This TCR beta chain was observed in a study of cytotoxic CD8 clonotypes in ibrutinib-treated CLL. About the research overall: There were roughly 10 relapsed/refractory patients and roughly 15 treatment-naive patients, and roughly 18 were IGHV unmutated. Study-wide results and caveats: Contraction or stability on treatment was seen for public clonotypes, which were uncommon. Before falling back toward baseline at progression, clonality had risen at the time of ibrutinib response. In comparison with age-matched healthy donors, baseline clonality was higher and tracked circulating CD8+ T-cell counts.

Generated by immunoSEQ multiplex PCR, the TCRdb table keeps only in-frame clones and is missing some. The table lists around 26,000 clones, over 65% of them singletons. Within the sample, this clone is medium-sized (0.01 to 0.1%). The antigen is undetermined. The sample consisted of PBMCs, taken after 12 months of ibrutinib treatment. The TCR was taken from a human donor with chronic lymphocytic leukemia.

In nucleotides, the CDR3 is TGCGCCAGCAGCCAAGAACCCCTCACTAGCGGGGGGAATTCGAACACCGGGGAGCTGTTTTTT. Protein product: CASSQEPLTSGGNSNTGELFF. V gene TRBV4-3 combines with J gene TRBJ2-2; 12 bases map to TRBD2. This CDR3 has 21 amino acids. From germline, CDR1 is LGHNA and CDR2 YSLEER. Trimming removed 0 bases from V and 0 bases from J; junction bases left unmatched: 11.